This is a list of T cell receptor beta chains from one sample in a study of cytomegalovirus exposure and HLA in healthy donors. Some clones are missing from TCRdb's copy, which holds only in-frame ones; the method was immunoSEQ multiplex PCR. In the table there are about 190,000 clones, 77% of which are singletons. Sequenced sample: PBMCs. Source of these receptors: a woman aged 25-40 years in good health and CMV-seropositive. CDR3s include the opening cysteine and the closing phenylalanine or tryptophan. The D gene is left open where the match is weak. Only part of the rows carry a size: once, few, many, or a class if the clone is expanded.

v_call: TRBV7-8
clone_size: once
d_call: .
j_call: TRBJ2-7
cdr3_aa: CASSLGGQSYEQYF
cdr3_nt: TGTGCCAGCAGCTTAGGTGGGCAGTCCTACGAGCAGTACTTC

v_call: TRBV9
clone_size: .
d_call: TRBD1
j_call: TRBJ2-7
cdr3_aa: CASSVVIGGQGPEQYF
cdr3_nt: TGTGCCAGCAGCGTAGTAATAGGAGGACAGGGTCCCGAGCAGTACTTC

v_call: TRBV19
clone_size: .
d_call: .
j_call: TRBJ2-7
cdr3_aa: CASSLLRGASEQYF
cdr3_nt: TGTGCCAGTAGTCTTCTCAGGGGGGCTTCCGAGCAGTACTTC

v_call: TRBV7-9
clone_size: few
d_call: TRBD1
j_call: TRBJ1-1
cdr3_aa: CASSPPGTGRYTEAFF
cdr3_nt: TGTGCCAGCAGCCCCCCCGGGACAGGGAGATACACTGAAGCTTTCTTT

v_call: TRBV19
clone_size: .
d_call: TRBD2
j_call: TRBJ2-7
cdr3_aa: CASSLEAGLAGGPYDEQYF
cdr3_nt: TGTGCCAGTAGTCTAGAGGCGGGACTAGCGGGAGGGCCTTACGACGAGCAGTACTTC

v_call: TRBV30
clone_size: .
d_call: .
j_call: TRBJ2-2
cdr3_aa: CAWRRTDTGELFF
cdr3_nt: TGTGCCTGGCGCAGGACAGACACCGGGGAGCTGTTTTTT

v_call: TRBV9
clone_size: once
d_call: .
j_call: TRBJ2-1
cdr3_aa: CASSVGRDTRSYNEQFF
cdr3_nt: TGTGCCAGCAGCGTAGGCCGGGACACCCGCTCCTACAATGAGCAGTTCTTC

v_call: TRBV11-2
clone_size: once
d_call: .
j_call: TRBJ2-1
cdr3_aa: CASSLVGGSYNEQFF
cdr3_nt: TGTGCCAGCAGCTTAGTGGGAGGCTCCTACAATGAGCAGTTCTTC

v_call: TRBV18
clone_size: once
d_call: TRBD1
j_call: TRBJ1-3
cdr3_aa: CASSPYAEQGAQRSGNTIYF
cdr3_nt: TGTGCCAGCTCACCTTATGCTGAGCAGGGGGCGCAGAGGTCTGGAAACACCATATATTTT

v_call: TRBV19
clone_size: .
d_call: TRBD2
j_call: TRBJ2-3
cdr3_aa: CASAPAGVGYTQYF
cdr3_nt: TGTGCCAGTGCCCCAGCGGGGGTTGGATATACGCAGTATTTT

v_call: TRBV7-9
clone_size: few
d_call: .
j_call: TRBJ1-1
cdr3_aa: CASSLARRGDTEAFF
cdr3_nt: TGTGCCAGCAGCTTAGCCCGCCGGGGAGACACTGAAGCTTTCTTT

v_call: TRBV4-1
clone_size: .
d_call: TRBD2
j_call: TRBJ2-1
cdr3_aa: CASSQAGGSYNEQFF
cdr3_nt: TGCGCCAGCAGCCAAGCAGGCGGGAGTTACAATGAGCAGTTCTTC

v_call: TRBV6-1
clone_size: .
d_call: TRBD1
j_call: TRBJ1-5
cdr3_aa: CASSGTGGVQPQHF
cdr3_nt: TGTGCCAGCAGTGGGACAGGGGGCGTTCAGCCCCAGCATTTT

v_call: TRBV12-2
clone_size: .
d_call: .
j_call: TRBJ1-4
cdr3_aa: CASRLVSGQGATATNEKLFF
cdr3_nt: TGTGCAAGTCGCTTAGTATCTGGACAGGGGGCTACTGCAACTAATGAAAAACTGTTTTTT

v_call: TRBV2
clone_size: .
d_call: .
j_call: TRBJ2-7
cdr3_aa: CASSIKRTGYNSYEQYF
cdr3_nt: TGTGCCAGCAGCATCAAAAGAACAGGGTACAATTCCTACGAGCAGTACTTC

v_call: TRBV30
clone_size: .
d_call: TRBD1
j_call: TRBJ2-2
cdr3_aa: CAWSTGQGDPGELFF
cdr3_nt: TGTGCCTGGAGTACGGGACAGGGTGATCCCGGGGAGCTGTTTTTT

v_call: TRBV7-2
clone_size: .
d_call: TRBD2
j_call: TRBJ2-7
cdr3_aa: CASSSTSGRYEQYF
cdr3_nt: TGTGCCAGCAGCTCGACTAGCGGGAGGTACGAGCAGTACTTC

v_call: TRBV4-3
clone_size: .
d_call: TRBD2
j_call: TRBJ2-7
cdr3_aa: CASSRREGGLEQYF
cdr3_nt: TGCGCCAGCAGCCGTCGGGAGGGAGGGCTCGAGCAGTACTTC

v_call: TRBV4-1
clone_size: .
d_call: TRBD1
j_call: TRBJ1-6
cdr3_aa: CASSQVAEGARNSPLHF
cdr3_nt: TGCGCCAGCAGCCAAGTTGCGGAGGGGGCTCGTAATTCACCCCTCCACTTT

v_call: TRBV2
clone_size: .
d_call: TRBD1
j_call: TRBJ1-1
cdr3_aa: CASSGTFGQGEAFF
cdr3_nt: TGTGCCAGCAGTGGCACATTCGGACAGGGAGAAGCTTTCTTT

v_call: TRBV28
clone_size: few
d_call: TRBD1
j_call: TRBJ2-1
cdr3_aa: CASSRPTGRAYNEQFF
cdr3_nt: TGTGCCAGCAGTCGACCGACAGGGAGAGCCTACAATGAGCAGTTCTTC

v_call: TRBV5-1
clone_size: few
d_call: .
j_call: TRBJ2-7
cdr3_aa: CASSLQGFLYEQYF
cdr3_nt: TGCGCCAGCAGCTTGCAGGGGTTTCTCTACGAGCAGTACTTC

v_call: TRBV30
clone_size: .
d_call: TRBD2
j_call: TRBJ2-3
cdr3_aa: CAWSRLADSTDTQYF
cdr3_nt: TGTGCCTGGAGTAGGCTAGCGGATAGCACAGATACGCAGTATTTT